The 26 T cell receptor beta chains below come from one sample, sequenced in a study of control samples from healthy donors and cancer patients (dated by TCRdb to about 2020). Libraries came from the immunoSEQ multiplex PCR assay. Imported from immuneACCESS, the table was reduced by TCRdb to in-frame sequences with V and J called. These copies leave out some clones; in studies compared against another copy, an unresolved V gene accounts for under half, and the cause of the remainder is not known. Present in this sample are more than 100,000 clones, roughly nine tenths of which were seen just once. Roughly 8% of the sample goes to the ten largest clones. Sequenced: PBMCs. These receptors all come from a man between 45 and 60 years old with head and neck cancer.

This clone was detected a few times. CDR3 nucleotides: TGTGCCATCAGTGAGCCCCCAGATGTAGGGGCCAAAAACATTCAGTACTTC. Residues: CAISEPPDVGAKNIQYF. The genes are TRBV10-3 and TRBJ2-4, with D hard to call. Germline CDR1 is ENHRY and CDR2 is SYGVKD. The CDR3 sequence is 17 residues long. Trimming removed 2 bases at V and 1 base at J, with 15 bases between.

In DNA form, the CDR3 reads TGTGCCAGTAGTCTACAGGGGGCCCTTAATGTCGATACCGGGGAGCTGTTTTTT. Its protein product is CASSLQGALNVDTGELFF. The chain employs TRBV19 and TRBJ2-2; 9 bases agree with TRBD1. Unmatched junction bases numbered 15, after V lost 5 bases and J lost 5 bases. Looked up from germline, CDR1 is LNHDA and CDR2 is SQIVND (reference sequence). CDR3 size: 18 residues.

The V call is TRBV9, the J call TRBJ2-7; TRBD1 matches at 9 bases. Trimming at V came to 0 bases and at J to 3 bases, leaving 1 base not matched to a gene. The V gene's germline CDR1 is SGDLS and CDR2 YYNGEE. The CDR3 contains 14 residues. The CDR3 DNA follows: TGTGCCAGCAGCGTAGGACAGGGGGACTACGAGCAGTACTTC. It translates to CASSVGQGDYEQYF. The variable domain in full, completed from reference TRBV9 and TRBJ2-7, reads DSGVTQTPKHLITATGQRVTLRCSPRSGDLSVYWYQQSLDQGLQFLIQYYNGEERAKGNILERFSAQQFPDLHSELNLSSLELGDSALYFCASSVGQGDYEQYFGPGTRLTVT.

This chain links TRBV27 with TRBJ2-7; TRBD1 is a possible D gene (6 bases). The germline V and J ends were trimmed by 4 bases and 0 bases, with 16 bases remaining between them. The length of the CDR3 is 16 residues. Germline V gene data show CDR1 as MNHEY and CDR2 as SMNVEV (reference sequence). The DNA for the CDR3 is TGTGCCAGCAGTTCCTCCCAGGGGCTATCCTCCTACGAGCAGTACTTC. It specifies CASSSSQGLSSYEQYF.

The chain couples TRBV20-1 to TRBJ2-7; possible D gene TRBD2, 5 bases. Between the trimmed V and J ends, which lost 5 bases and 6 bases, there was a span of 11 bases. The CDR3 extends over 11 amino acids. Germline CDR1 DFQATT, CDR2 SNEGSKA (reference sequence). Here the CDR3 reads CSAQRASEQYF. The CDR3 region has the DNA TGCAGTGCTCAGAGGGCCAGCGAGCAGTACTTC.

The gene calls are TRBV5-5 and TRBJ1-4, with 9 bases identical to TRBD1. Germline CDR1 SGHKS, CDR2 YYEKEE (reference sequence). This CDR3 region has 14 residues. The V gene end was trimmed by 3 bases and the J gene end by 8 bases; junction bases not matched to a gene: 5. CDR3 DNA: TGTGCCAGCAGCTCACAGGGGGCCGACGAAAAACTGTTTTTT. This encodes CASSSQGADEKLFF.

The V gene is TRBV7-9, the J gene TRBJ1-3, with D uncertain. In germline, CDR1 is SEHNR, CDR2 FQNEAQ (reference sequence). The CDR3 has 13 residues. V was clipped by 5 bases and J by 2 bases, with 7 bases between them. The CDR3 DNA follows: TGTGCCAGCAGCCTTGGGACTGGAAACACCATATATTTT. Its protein is CASSLGTGNTIYF.

V gene TRBV6-5 combines with J gene TRBJ2-7; maybe TRBD2 (6 bases). The better agreement between TRBJ2-1 and the DNA end casts doubt on the J call. Germline assignment: CDR1 MNHEY and CDR2 SVGAGI. The CDR3 contains 12 residues. The CDR3 reads CASSFRGNEQFF. CDR3 bases: TGTGCCAGCAGCTTCCGGGGGAATGAGCAGTTCTTC.

Here the CDR3 DNA reads TGTGCCAGCAGCTTAGTAGCGGGCACTGAAGCTTTCTTT. Its protein is CASSLVAGTEAFF. The gene calls are TRBV7-9 and TRBJ1-1; D gene ambiguous. The germline CDR1 and CDR2 sequences are SEHNR and FQNEAQ (reference sequence). The CDR3 spans 13 residues. Trimming removed 1 base at V and 4 bases at J, with 7 bases between.

This chain links TRBV9 with TRBJ2-1; D not resolved. Trimming stripped 0 bases from V and 7 bases from J, with 8 bases between. Germline values: CDR1 SGDLS, CDR2 YYNGEE. This CDR3 is 13 amino acids long. CDR3 nucleotide sequence: TGTGCCAGCAGCGTAGCTACGTGGAATGAGCAGTTCTTC. Residues: CASSVATWNEQFF.

The V and J genes are TRBV6-6 and TRBJ1-5, with D hard to call. V lost 6 bases to trimming and J lost 4 bases, with 16 bases between them. The CDR3 is made up of 15 amino acids. CDR1 is MNHNY, CDR2 SVGAGI, per germline (reference sequence). This CDR3 is CASSPFEGRNQPQHF. CDR3 in DNA: TGTGCCAGCAGCCCTTTCGAGGGAAGGAATCAGCCCCAGCATTTT.

This clone has just one count. The CDR3 DNA reads as TGCGCCAGCAGCGTAACAGGTTTTCAAGAGACCCAGTACTTC. It is translated as CASSVTGFQETQYF. V and J are TRBV5-1 and TRBJ2-5; TRBD1 might be the D (5 bases). CDR1 and CDR2 from the germline V gene are SGHRS and YFSETQ. Trimming took off 4 bases at V and 2 bases at J, with 12 bases between the two ends. This CDR3 contains 14 residues.

This chain links TRBV19 with TRBJ2-2, with 7 nucleotides matching TRBD1. Germline CDR1 reads LNHDA; CDR2 reads SQIVND (reference sequence). CDR3 length: 18 amino acids. V trimming: 1 base; J trimming: 4 bases; junction bases outside the gene matches: 12. CDR3 DNA: TGTGCCAGTAGTATAGTTTGGGCGAGGGGGCTAGGCACCGGGGAGCTGTTTTTT. It yields the protein CASSIVWARGLGTGELFF.

The chain joins TRBV29-1 to TRBJ1-2, with D tentatively TRBD1 (6 bases). V lost 4 bases and J lost 4, with 7 bases in between. The CDR3 has 11 residues. Per germline, CDR1 SQVTM and CDR2 ANQGSEA. The CDR3 DNA reads TGCAGCGTTGTACAGGGCTATGGCTACACCTTC. Its protein product is CSVVQGYGYTF.

The rearrangement joins TRBV24-1 to TRBJ2-7; a possible D gene is TRBD1 (6 bases). V was cut by 4 bases and J by 9 bases, with 18 bases left in between. Germline V CDR1 and CDR2: KGHDR, SFDVKD. The CDR3 totals 14 residues. Here the CDR3 reads CATSDMGDRSGQYF. In nucleotides, the CDR3 is TGTGCCACCAGTGACATGGGAGACAGGTCTGGGCAGTACTTC.

CDR3 DNA: TGCAGCGTGGGACAGGGGGCGGAAGGGACCCAGTACTTC. Translation gives CSVGQGAEGTQYF. This chain connects TRBV29-1 to TRBJ2-5, with 12 positions matching TRBD1. Germline-derived CDR1 and CDR2 are SQVTM and ANQGSEA. The CDR3 runs to 13 residues. V shed 6 bases, J shed 7 bases, and the junction held 6 bases outside the gene matches.

The chain has TRBV19 and TRBJ2-3; 7 nucleotides match TRBD2. This CDR3 is built from 17 residues. Looked up from germline, CDR1 is LNHDA and CDR2 is SQIVND (reference sequence). The V segment lost 3 bases and the J segment 5 bases; nucleotides outside the gene matches: 14. The CDR3, as DNA: TGTGCCAGTAGTATCCTCTGGGCGGGAGAGTTCGGAGATACGCAGTATTTT. It specifies CASSILWAGEFGDTQYF.

This chain links TRBV27 with TRBJ2-5, with D unresolved. CDR3 length: 16 residues. CDR1 and CDR2 (germline): MNHEY, SMNVEV (reference sequence). V shed 3 bases and J shed 0 bases, with 14 bases lying between them. CDR3: CASSLAGLGYQETQYF. Here the CDR3 DNA reads TGTGCCAGCAGTTTGGCCGGGTTGGGGTACCAAGAGACCCAGTACTTC.

CDR3 DNA sequence: TGTGCCATCAGTGAGGGACAGGGCCTGATCTCTGGAAACACCATATATTTT. Its protein product is CAISEGQGLISGNTIYF. The genes are TRBV10-3 and TRBJ1-3, with TRBD1 matching over 8 bases. V shed 2 bases and J 0 bases; nucleotides not matched to a gene: 6. The CDR3 runs to 17 residues. Germline lookup yields CDR1 ENHRY and CDR2 SYGVKD.

The chain combines TRBV5-1 with TRBJ1-4; possible D gene TRBD1, 5 bases. V was shortened by 4 bases and J by 7 bases, with 11 bases between the two germline ends. Germline CDR1 reads SGHRS; CDR2 reads YFSETQ. The CDR3 covers 13 residues. CDR3 DNA sequence: TGCGCCAGCAGCCCGCTGGGGACTGAAAAACTGTTTTTT. Residues: CASSPLGTEKLFF.

The chain links TRBV5-1 to TRBJ2-7, with D uncertain. Trimming removed 0 bases from V and 1 base from J, with 8 bases in between. This CDR3 has 14 amino acids. Germline V gene sequence: CDR1 SGHRS, CDR2 YFSETQ. CDR3 DNA: TGCGCCAGCAGCTTGGGTGACACTTCCTACGAGCAGTACTTC. Translated: CASSLGDTSYEQYF.

This clone has a single count. The gene calls are TRBV6-5 and TRBJ1-1; D gene ambiguous. The CDR3 totals 15 residues. V was pared by 7 bases and J by 0 bases, with 15 bases between. CDR1 is MNHEY, CDR2 SVGAGI, per germline. The CDR3 spells CASTFRAVMNTEAFF. CDR3 coding DNA: TGTGCCAGCACGTTTAGGGCAGTAATGAACACTGAAGCTTTCTTT.

The V and J genes are TRBV27 and TRBJ2-1, with a possible D match to TRBD1 (5 bases). Germline CDR1 reads MNHEY; CDR2 reads SMNVEV (reference sequence). The germline V and J ends were trimmed by 0 bases and 0 bases, with 12 bases remaining between them. The CDR3 is made up of 17 amino acids. Here the CDR3 DNA reads TGTGCCAGCAGTTTATCGGGGCGGACATACTCCTACAATGAGCAGTTCTTC. Its translation: CASSLSGRTYSYNEQFF.

This clone appeared a single time. CDR3 amino acids: CASSQVVSKADTQYF. CDR3 nucleotides: TGTGCCAGCAGCCAAGTCGTATCGAAGGCAGATACGCAGTATTTT. This sequence joins TRBV14 and TRBJ2-3; D is ambiguous. Germline CDR1 reads SGHDN; CDR2 reads FVKESK. The CDR3 runs 15 residues. Trimming pared 1 base from V and 4 bases from J, leaving 12 bases between.

The chain joins TRBV11-2 to TRBJ1-2, with a tentative D call TRBD1 (5 bases). The germline V gene encodes CDR1 SGHAT and CDR2 FQNNGV. V lost 6 bases and J lost 4, with 12 bases in between. The CDR3 runs to 13 residues. CDR3 sequence: CASSFEGFYGYTF. The CDR3 bases are TGTGCCAGCAGTTTCGAGGGGTTCTATGGCTACACCTTC.

J is TRBJ1-3 and V is TRBV9; D unclear. The CDR3 spans 16 residues. V was shortened by 3 bases and J by 1 base, with 14 bases between the two germline ends. Germline CDR1 and CDR2: SGDLS and YYNGEE. CDR3: CASSAQPGFSGNTIYF. The CDR3, as DNA: TGTGCCAGCAGCGCCCAGCCGGGTTTTTCTGGAAACACCATATATTTT.